This T cell receptor beta chain was retrieved from a study of blood T cells in healthy people across ages. Study outcomes and limitations: Observed TCR beta diversity showed a strong correlation with the percentage of naive T cells as measured by flow cytometry.

Healthy Caucasian individuals from Russia aged about 6 to 90 served as donors. With each sample, at least 5 micrograms of total RNA were extracted. A J-beta primer mix and a sample-barcoded 5' primer were used in a second PCR of roughly 6 to 11 cycles. A minimum of 3 million CDR3-containing paired-end reads was obtained for each sample. In TCRdb, the 5' RACE reads were re-called with MiXCR into one record per CDR3 protein. Of around 650,000 distinct CDR3 sequences in the sample, 32% were seen once. On this clonotype: Antigen specificity is unknown. Given a much more abundant clone one base away, this may be a read error.

The sample consisted of blood. The sequence was obtained from a woman of 80 years or more in good health.

The CDR3 sequence is CASSAGQGYGNEQYF. In DNA, the CDR3 is TGTGCTAGCAGCGCCGGACAGGGTTATGGCAATGAGCAGTACTTC. This sequence joins TRBV7-7 and TRBJ2-4; 8 bases are shared with TRBD1. This CDR3 contains 15 residues. Germline CDR1 SSHAT, CDR2 FNYEAQ (reference sequence).